Listed below are T cell receptor beta chains from one sample, sequenced in a study of blood T cell repertoires in COVID-19. The repertoire was sequenced with immunoSEQ multiplex PCR; TCRdb's copy has only in-frame clones and lacks some. The sample contains about 480,000 clones, more than 75% of which appear only once. Sequencing was carried out using PBMCs or T cells enriched from blood (not recorded which). These receptors were taken from a woman aged 40 to 50 who had recovered from COVID-19. CDR3s include the opening cysteine and the closing phenylalanine or tryptophan. The D gene is left open where the match is weak. Only part of the rows carry a size: once, few, many, or a class if the clone is expanded.

clone size	V gene	D gene	J gene	CDR3 protein	CDR3 DNA
.	TRBV4-1	TRBD2	TRBJ2-7	CASSSLTSGNYEQYF	TGCGCCAGCAGCTCACTGACTAGCGGAAACTACGAGCAGTACTTC
.	TRBV5-1	TRBD2	TRBJ2-3	CASSLALTSPSTDTQYF	TGCGCCAGCAGCTTGGCGTTGACTAGCCCAAGCACAGATACGCAGTATTTT
.	TRBV11-3	.	TRBJ2-7	CASSFWGVSYEQYF	TGTGCCAGCAGCTTTTGGGGGGTCTCCTACGAGCAGTACTTC
.	TRBV2	TRBD1	TRBJ1-2	CASSGQGNYGYTF	TGTGCCAGCAGTGGACAGGGTAACTATGGCTACACCTTC
once	TRBV6-2/TRBV6-3	.	TRBJ1-1	CASSYLQGAFF	TGTGCCAGCAGTTACCTACAGGGAGCTTTCTTT
.	TRBV3-1/TRBV3-2	TRBD1	TRBJ2-3	CASSQGNRGSNTQYF	TGTGCCAGCAGCCAAGGAAACAGGGGATCAAATACGCAGTATTTT
few	TRBV12-3/TRBV12-4	.	TRBJ1-2	CASSFETPTPPSF	TGTGCCAGCAGTTTCGAAACCCCGACACCCCCTTCCTTC
few	TRBV27	TRBD2	TRBJ2-5	CASSPTLAGGLETQYF	TGTGCCAGCAGTCCCACACTAGCGGGAGGGCTTGAGACCCAGTACTTC
.	TRBV15	.	TRBJ1-3	CATSRNRAGSGNTIYF	TGTGCCACCAGCAGAAACAGGGCAGGATCTGGAAACACCATATATTTT
.	TRBV9	.	TRBJ2-1	CASSVSFSPSNEQFF	TGTGCCAGCAGCGTAAGTTTTTCCCCCAGTAATGAGCAGTTCTTC
.	TRBV5-1	.	TRBJ2-7	CASSTGLSYEQYF	TGCGCCAGCAGCACTGGACTTTCCTACGAGCAGTACTTC
.	TRBV11-3	.	TRBJ2-3	CASSFHLPGPSTDTQYF	TGTGCCAGCAGCTTCCATTTGCCAGGGCCTAGCACAGATACGCAGTATTTT
.	TRBV27	.	TRBJ1-1	CASSGEFSGTEAFF	TGTGCCAGCAGTGGGGAGTTTTCGGGCACTGAAGCTTTCTTT
.	TRBV27	TRBD2	TRBJ2-1	CASSLRGLGSYNEQFF	TGTGCCAGCAGTTTAAGGGGACTAGGGTCCTACAATGAGCAGTTCTTC
once	TRBV5-1	TRBD2	TRBJ2-1	CASSRVAGGYYNEQFF	TGCGCCAGCAGTCGCGTAGCGGGAGGCTACTACAATGAGCAGTTCTTC
once	TRBV3-1/TRBV3-2	TRBD1	TRBJ2-7	CASSHETGGLSYEQYF	TGTGCCAGCAGCCACGAGACAGGGGGTCTCTCCTACGAGCAGTACTTC
.	TRBV18	.	TRBJ2-1	CASSPQTANYNEQFF	TGTGCCAGCTCACCACAGACAGCCAACTACAATGAGCAGTTCTTC
.	TRBV3-1/TRBV3-2	.	TRBJ2-6	CASSQLRRAGANVLTF	TGTGCCAGCAGCCAACTGCGGCGCGCTGGGGCCAACGTCCTGACTTTC
.	TRBV5-6	.	TRBJ2-7	CASSAGEDFSYEQYF	TGTGCCAGCAGCGCCGGGGAGGACTTCTCCTACGAGCAGTACTTC
.	TRBV7-8	.	TRBJ1-2	CASSSEQGTYGYTF	TGTGCCAGCAGTTCGGAACAGGGCACCTATGGCTACACCTTC
.	TRBV3-1/TRBV3-2	.	TRBJ2-7	CASSPTGYEQYF	TGTGCCAGCAGCCCTACGGGCTACGAGCAGTACTTC
once	TRBV5-1	TRBD1	TRBJ2-3	CASSRSMGQGSTDTQYF	TGCGCCAGCAGCCGCTCGATGGGACAGGGGAGCACAGATACGCAGTATTTT
.	TRBV6-4	TRBD2	TRBJ2-1	CASSEASGRNEQFF	TGTGCCAGCAGTGAGGCTAGCGGGAGAAATGAGCAGTTCTTC
.	TRBV4-3	.	TRBJ1-2	CASSQDSPGKFYGYTF	TGCGCCAGCAGCCAAGATTCGCCGGGGAAATTCTATGGCTACACCTTC
.	TRBV27	.	TRBJ2-2	CASSQTASGELFF	TGTGCCAGCAGCCAGACAGCGTCCGGGGAGCTGTTTTTT